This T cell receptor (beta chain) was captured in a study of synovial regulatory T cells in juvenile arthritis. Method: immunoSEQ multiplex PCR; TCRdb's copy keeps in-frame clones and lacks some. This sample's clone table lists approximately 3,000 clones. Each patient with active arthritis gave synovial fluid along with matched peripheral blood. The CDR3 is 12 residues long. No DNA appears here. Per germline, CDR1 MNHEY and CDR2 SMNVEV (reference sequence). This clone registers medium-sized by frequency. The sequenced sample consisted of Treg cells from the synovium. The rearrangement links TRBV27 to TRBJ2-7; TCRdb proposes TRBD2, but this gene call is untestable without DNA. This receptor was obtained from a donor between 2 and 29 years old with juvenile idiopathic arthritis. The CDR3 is CASRASRGEQYF.